The rows below give T cell receptor beta chains drawn from one sample of a study of blood T cell dynamics during melanoma immunotherapy. The assay was immunoSEQ multiplex PCR, and TCRdb's table has in-frame clones only and misses some. The sample lists 8,500 to 14,000 clones; roughly 89% were seen once. The source material was blood, sampled from a patient treated with checkpoint blockade. These receptors were collected from a human donor with melanoma. CDR3s include the opening cysteine and the closing phenylalanine or tryptophan. D genes are given only for firm matches. Part of the rows lack a size; the others show once, few, many or a class for expanded clones.

D	size	V	J	CDR3	DNA
NA	once	TRBV21-1	TRBJ2-1	CASKTGHRVGNEQFF	TGTGCCAGCAAAACCGGACACCGGGTGGGGAATGAGCAGTTCTTC
TRBD2	NA	TRBV4-3	TRBJ2-7	CASSHTGGYEQYF	TGCGCCAGCAGCCACACCGGGGGGTACGAGCAGTACTTC
NA	few	TRBV19	TRBJ1-1	CASTPPGGEAFF	TGTGCCAGTACCCCACCCGGGGGTGAAGCTTTCTTT
NA	NA	TRBV11-2	TRBJ2-7	CASSLAGFSEDNF	TGTGCCAGCAGCTTAGCGGGTTTTTCCGAGGATAACTTC
TRBD2	NA	TRBV4-1	TRBJ2-3	CASRRTSAATDTQYF	TGCGCCAGCAGGCGAACTAGCGCAGCCACAGATACGCAGTATTTT
NA	NA	TRBV5-1	TRBJ2-5	CASSRGGGGFQETQYF	TGCGCCAGCAGCCGGGGAGGGGGCGGTTTCCAAGAGACCCAGTACTTC
NA	NA	TRBV18	TRBJ2-5	CASSQQQGMETQYF	TGTGCCAGCTCACAACAACAGGGTATGGAGACCCAGTACTTC
NA	NA	TRBV11-2	TRBJ2-3	CASSPRGRGTDTQYF	TGTGCCAGCAGCCCCAGGGGTAGGGGAACAGATACGCAGTATTTT
NA	NA	TRBV2	TRBJ2-7	CASTDGMRVSYEQYF	TGTGCCAGCACCGACGGGATGAGGGTTTCCTACGAGCAGTACTTC
TRBD2	NA	TRBV10-3	TRBJ2-1	CAISPVVAGGTYNEQFF	TGTGCCATCAGTCCCGTCGTGGCGGGGGGAACCTACAATGAGCAGTTCTTC
NA	NA	TRBV27	TRBJ2-3	CASSFVGGVDTQYF	TGTGCCAGCAGTTTTGTAGGGGGTGTGGATACGCAGTATTTT
TRBD1	NA	TRBV7-9	TRBJ1-5	CASSSAGGPNQPQHF	TGTGCCAGCAGCTCCGCAGGGGGCCCGAATCAGCCCCAGCATTTT
NA	NA	TRBV7-2	TRBJ1-1	CASHRGTSTEAFF	TGTGCCAGCCACCGCGGGACCAGCACTGAAGCTTTCTTT
NA	once	TRBV2	TRBJ1-2	CASSEVWTNYGYTF	TGTGCCAGCAGTGAAGTTTGGACGAACTATGGCTACACCTTC